The rows below give T cell receptor beta chains drawn from one sample of a study of regulatory T cells in long-lasting Graves disease. TCRdb recomputed calls from the multiplex PCR reads with MiXCR, one row per CDR3 protein. The sample lists approximately 400,000 distinct CDR3 sequences, about 15% occurring once. These records were also assigned to another study, of T cells in Graves' hyperthyroidism and ophthalmopathy.

This specimen consisted of peripheral blood mononuclear cells (PBMCs), obtained at new diagnosis, from a patient treated with antithyroid drugs. Every receptor here comes from a woman under 40 with Graves disease. Each CDR3 is given with its conserved first and last residue. A D gene is named only where the DNA matches it firmly. Clone size is not always given. Where it is, it says once, few, many or a class for expanded clones.

CAISDLAYEQYF	TGTGCCATCAGTGATCTGGCCTACGAGCAGTACTTC	TRBV10-3	many	TRBJ2-7	-
CASSLGGSWSTEAFF	TGTGCCAGCAGTTTAGGTGGGTCCTGGTCGACTGAAGCTTTCTTT	TRBV12-3/TRBV12-4	many	TRBJ1-1	-
CASGLVLAGGPNRTDTQYF	TGTGCTAGTGGTTTGGTACTCGCGGGAGGTCCCAACCGCACAGATACGCAGTATTTT	TRBV12-5	-	TRBJ2-3	TRBD2
CASSQPGQGVSEQYF	TGCGCCAGCAGCCAGCCGGGACAGGGGGTTTCCGAGCAGTACTTC	TRBV5-1	few	TRBJ2-7	TRBD1
CASSLEIVSQPSNTGELFF	TGTGCCAGCAGCTTAGAGATCGTCAGCCAACCCTCGAACACCGGGGAGCTGTTTTTT	TRBV7-6	-	TRBJ2-2	-
CASSAGTGHSPLHF	TGTGCCAGCAGTGCCGGGACCGGGCATTCACCCCTCCACTTT	TRBV2	few	TRBJ1-6	-
CASSPIRTGPYEQYF	TGTGCCAGCAGCCCGATCCGGACGGGACCCTACGAGCAGTACTTC	TRBV11-3	many	TRBJ2-7	-
CASSLMGDSNQPQHF	TGCGCCAGCAGCTTGATGGGGGATAGCAATCAGCCCCAGCATTTT	TRBV5-1	few	TRBJ1-5	-
CASSLVVGLSNEQFF	TGTGCCAGCAGCTTAGTTGTCGGACTATCCAATGAGCAGTTCTTC	TRBV7-2	many	TRBJ2-1	-
CSARVPGAGADTQYF	TGCAGTGCTAGGGTCCCGGGAGCGGGAGCAGATACGCAGTATTTT	TRBV20-1	many	TRBJ2-3	TRBD2
CASSQDGRVQETQYF	TGCGCCAGCAGCCAAGATGGCAGAGTCCAAGAGACCCAGTACTTC	TRBV4-1	-	TRBJ2-5	-
CASSSDRGSNQPQHF	TGTGCCAGTAGCTCGGACAGGGGAAGCAATCAGCCCCAGCATTTT	TRBV19	few	TRBJ1-5	TRBD1
CASSARQRFPHEQYF	TGTGCCAGCAGCGCCCGACAACGGTTTCCTCACGAGCAGTACTTC	TRBV13	many	TRBJ2-7	-
CASSQGDGELFF	TGTGCCAGCAGTCAAGGAGATGGGGAGCTGTTTTTT	TRBV12-3/TRBV12-4	many	TRBJ2-2	-
CSASDPSGVYNEQFF	TGCAGTGCTAGCGATCCTAGCGGAGTCTACAATGAGCAGTTCTTC	TRBV20-1	many	TRBJ2-1	TRBD2
CASSPRQTSTDTQYF	TGTGCCAGCTCACCTAGACAGACTAGCACAGATACGCAGTATTTT	TRBV18	few	TRBJ2-3	-
CASSYSALGPYEQYF	TGTGCCAGCAGTTACTCGGCCCTTGGGCCGTACGAGCAGTACTTC	TRBV6-5	few	TRBJ2-7	-
CASSEFKTRLRTGELFF	TGCGCCAGCAGTGAGTTTAAGACTCGGCTGCGAACCGGGGAGCTGTTTTTT	TRBV10-2	few	TRBJ2-2	-
CSVEGLAGDGELFF	TGCAGCGTTGAGGGACTAGCGGGAGACGGGGAGCTGTTTTTT	TRBV29-1	few	TRBJ2-2	TRBD2
CAISRLAGEGEQYF	TGTGCCATCAGTCGACTAGCGGGAGAGGGCGAGCAGTACTTC	TRBV10-3	few	TRBJ2-7	TRBD2
CASSTWADYDEQFF	TGTGCCAGCAGCACATGGGCCGACTACGATGAGCAGTTCTTC	TRBV7-9	many	TRBJ2-1	-
CASSKTGRNEKLFF	TGTGCCAGCAGTAAGACAGGAAGAAATGAAAAACTGTTTTTT	TRBV27	many	TRBJ1-4	-
CASSLKAGANVLTF	TGTGCCAGCAGCTTAAAGGCGGGGGCCAACGTCCTGACTTTC	TRBV6-1	-	TRBJ2-6	-
CASSLAGLAGVETQYF	TGTGCCAGCAGCTTAGCCGGACTAGCGGGAGTGGAGACCCAGTACTTC	TRBV11-2	-	TRBJ2-5	TRBD2
CASSHRGMAPQETQYF	TGTGCCAGCAGCCACCGGGGGATGGCGCCTCAAGAGACCCAGTACTTC	TRBV3-1	many	TRBJ2-5	-
CASSEAAGLAPDTQYF	TGTGCCAGCAGTGAAGCGGCGGGGTTGGCTCCAGATACGCAGTATTTT	TRBV2	-	TRBJ2-3	-
CASSGRTGKDGEQYF	TGTGCCAGCAGCGGCCGGACAGGGAAAGATGGCGAGCAGTACTTC	TRBV7-9	few	TRBJ2-7	TRBD1
CASSQERANEKLFF	TGTGCCAGCAGCCAAGAGAGAGCTAATGAAAAACTGTTTTTT	TRBV3-1	-	TRBJ1-4	-
CASSAGTGVFEQYF	TGTGCCAGCAGCGCCGGGACAGGGGTTTTCGAGCAGTACTTC	TRBV7-2	-	TRBJ2-7	TRBD1
CASSLTSGSEQFF	TGTGCCAGCAGCTTGACTAGCGGATCTGAGCAGTTCTTC	TRBV25-1	-	TRBJ2-1	TRBD2
CASSASQGEPEAFF	TGTGCCAGCAGCGCGTCACAGGGGGAGCCTGAAGCTTTCTTT	TRBV9	-	TRBJ1-1	TRBD1
CASSQIGWGRDIETQYF	TGTGCCAGCAGCCAGATAGGTTGGGGGAGGGATATTGAGACCCAGTACTTC	TRBV12-3/TRBV12-4	many	TRBJ2-5	TRBD2
CASSRIRQSYNSPLHF	TGTGCCAGCAGTCGGATACGACAGTCCTATAATTCACCCCTCCACTTT	TRBV28	-	TRBJ1-6	-
CATSDFWFDNEQFF	TGTGCCACCAGTGATTTCTGGTTCGACAATGAGCAGTTCTTC	TRBV24-1	few	TRBJ2-1	-
CASSYEVASGNTIYF	TGTGCCAGCAGTTACGAGGTTGCCTCTGGAAACACCATATATTTT	TRBV6-5	few	TRBJ1-3	-
CASSYSGRDGGELFF	TGCGCCAGCAGTTACAGCGGGAGGGATGGCGGGGAGCTGTTTTTT	TRBV10-2	-	TRBJ2-2	TRBD2
CASSPQVSVAYGYTF	TGTGCCAGCAGTCCCCAAGTGAGCGTGGCCTATGGCTACACCTTC	TRBV27	-	TRBJ1-2	-
CASSEYNYNEQFF	TGTGCCAGCAGTGAATATAACTACAATGAGCAGTTCTTC	TRBV6-1	many	TRBJ2-1	-
CAWSVPRQSTNNEQFF	TGTGCCTGGAGTGTACCCCGGCAAAGCACTAACAATGAGCAGTTCTTC	TRBV30	few	TRBJ2-1	-
CASGAGDTQYF	TGTGCCAGCGGTGCGGGAGATACGCAGTATTTT	TRBV2	few	TRBJ2-3	-
CASSYGLRYEQYF	TGTGCCAGCAGTTACGGGCTCCGCTACGAGCAGTACTTC	TRBV6-5	few	TRBJ2-7	-
CAITAEVMNTEAFF	TGTGCCATCACCGCGGAGGTCATGAACACTGAAGCTTTCTTT	TRBV10-3	many	TRBJ1-1	-
CASSADREEKLFF	TGTGCCAGCAGCGCGGACAGGGAGGAAAAACTGTTTTTT	TRBV9	-	TRBJ1-4	TRBD1
CASSPPSQGGTEAFF	TGTGCCAGCTCACCACCATCCCAGGGCGGCACTGAAGCTTTCTTT	TRBV18	few	TRBJ1-1	-
CASSSLRTSGIYEQYF	TGTGCCAGCAGTTCCCTTCGGACTAGCGGGATTTACGAGCAGTACTTC	TRBV28	many	TRBJ2-7	TRBD2
CAWSPIINEQFF	TGTGCCTGGAGTCCCATTATCAATGAGCAGTTCTTC	TRBV30	many	TRBJ2-1	-
CASSLGGPGEKLFF	TGCGCCAGCAGCTTGGGGGGGCCGGGCGAAAAACTGTTTTTT	TRBV5-1	-	TRBJ1-4	-
CASSYLTEKTQYF	TGTGCCAGCAGTTACTTGACGGAGAAGACCCAGTACTTC	TRBV6-2/TRBV6-3	many	TRBJ2-5	-
CASSAVPTGRNFLNSPLHF	TGTGCCAGCAGTGCAGTCCCCACGGGCAGGAACTTCCTTAATTCACCCCTCCACTTT	TRBV2	-	TRBJ1-6	-
CSARLTGTGSEQYF	TGCAGTGCTAGATTAACCGGGACAGGGAGCGAGCAGTACTTC	TRBV20-1	many	TRBJ2-7	TRBD1
CASSQDFVGVTETLGGANVLTF	TGTGCCAGCAGCCAAGATTTCGTTGGGGTGACAGAAACCCTGGGTGGGGCCAACGTCCTGACTTTC	TRBV3-1	-	TRBJ2-6	-
CASSLIAGVGNIQYF	TGTGCCAGCAGCCTAATAGCGGGAGTTGGAAACATTCAGTACTTC	TRBV3-1	-	TRBJ2-4	TRBD2
CASSANPGTEQYF	TGTGCCAGCAGTGCGAATCCCGGGACCGAGCAGTACTTC	TRBV27	many	TRBJ2-7	-